These T cell receptor beta chains were read from a single sample in a study of blood T cell repertoires in COVID-19. TCRdb's copy holds only in-frame clones and misses some; the assay was immunoSEQ multiplex PCR. This repertoire shows over 350,000 clones, about 83% found once; its top ten account for approximately 10%. The sequenced sample was PBMCs or T cells enriched from blood (not recorded which). All receptors come from a woman aged 50 to 60 who had recovered from COVID-19. CDR3s include the opening cysteine and the closing phenylalanine or tryptophan. A D gene is named only where the DNA matches it firmly. Rows give clone size only sometimes, using once, few, many, or a class for an expanded clone.

D gene | J gene | CDR3 length | clone size | V gene | CDR3 DNA | CDR3 protein
TRBD1 | TRBJ1-5 | 15 | NA | TRBV5-8 | TGTGCCAGCAGCTCGACAGGGGCCCACAATCAGCCCCAGCATTTT | CASSSTGAHNQPQHF
TRBD1 | TRBJ1-2 | 13 | few | TRBV6-5 | TGTGCCAGCATGAGAGGGGGCGGGTATGGCTACACCTTC | CASMRGGGYGYTF
NA | TRBJ2-5 | 15 | NA | TRBV2 | TGTGCCAGCAGTAACCACGGACAGTTCCAAGAGACCCAGTACTTC | CASSNHGQFQETQYF
NA | TRBJ1-2 | 14 | NA | TRBV5-4 | TGTGCCAGCAGCTTTGGGGGCTTTAACTATGGCTACACCTTC | CASSFGGFNYGYTF
NA | TRBJ1-4 | 16 | NA | TRBV7-9 | TGTGCCAGCAGCTTCCCAGCCAGTGCAGGGGCTGAAAAACTGTTTTTT | CASSFPASAGAEKLFF
NA | TRBJ2-5 | 15 | NA | TRBV10-3 | TGTGCCATCGGCCCGGACGGGGGGCTCCCAGAGACCCAGTACTTC | CAIGPDGGLPETQYF
NA | TRBJ2-3 | 17 | NA | TRBV3-1/TRBV3-2 | TGTGCCAGCAGCCAAGATCCCACCCCGGGACTTCGGGATACGCAGTATTTT | CASSQDPTPGLRDTQYF
TRBD1 | TRBJ2-1 | 16 | NA | TRBV6-6 | TGTGCCAGCAAGCTGGACAGGGGGGTTATCTACAATGAGCAGTTCTTC | CASKLDRGVIYNEQFF
NA | TRBJ1-6 | 15 | NA | TRBV27 | TGTGCCAGCCGAGAACTTCCGAGTAATAATTCACCCCTCCACTTT | CASRELPSNNSPLHF
NA | TRBJ2-5 | 18 | NA | TRBV27 | TGTGCCAGCAGTCCAATAGTCCCCAGGAGGAGGAACTTGGAGACCCAGTACTTC | CASSPIVPRRRNLETQYF
NA | TRBJ2-1 | 14 | NA | TRBV6-1 | TGTGCCAGCAGTGAAGCGCACGAGGTTAATGAGCAGTTCTTC | CASSEAHEVNEQFF
NA | TRBJ2-2 | 16 | NA | TRBV5-1 | TGCGCCAGCAGGCCCCCCGGGACACTTAACACCGGGGAGCTGTTTTTT | CASRPPGTLNTGELFF